The 21 T cell receptor beta chains below come from one sample, sequenced in a study of vaccination effects on CD4 cells after COVID-19. Generated by immunoSEQ multiplex PCR, the TCRdb table keeps only in-frame clones and is missing some. The table lists over 45,000 clones, about 67% of them singletons, with nearly 5.5% in the top ten. The antigens of these receptors remain unknown. Culture proceeded for approximately 9 days, and CD4+ T cells were then isolated. The sample consisted of CD4+ T cells from PBMCs cultured without peptide, taken before COVID-19 vaccination. These receptors were collected from a human donor who received a COVID-19 vaccine.

This clone was counted a few times. J is TRBJ2-5 and V is TRBV9; weak D call: TRBD1 (5 bases). V dropped 2 bases and J dropped 3 bases, with 8 bases sitting between them. The CDR3 is 13 amino acids. The germline CDR1 and CDR2 sequences are SGDLS and YYNGEE. CDR3 in DNA: TGTGCCAGCAGCGTGGGGCCGAAAGAGACCCAGTACTTC. This gives the protein CASSVGPKETQYF. Using reference TRBV9 and TRBJ2-5 for the parts outside the CDR3, the full variable domain is DSGVTQTPKHLITATGQRVTLRCSPRSGDLSVYWYQQSLDQGLQFLIQYYNGEERAKGNILERFSAQQFPDLHSELNLSSLELGDSALYFCASSVGPKETQYFGPGTRLLVL.

This clone was counted between two and nine times. The V call is TRBV7-3, the J call TRBJ2-3; tentatively, D is TRBD1 or TRBD2 (5 bases each). CDR3 size: 15 residues. Trimming removed 1 base at V and 3 bases at J, with 11 bases between. Germline CDR1 reads SGHTA; CDR2 reads FQGTGA. This CDR3 is CASSLKRGGTDTQYF. In DNA form, the CDR3 reads TGTGCCAGCAGCTTAAAACGGGGCGGGACAGATACGCAGTATTTT.

Only a few counts were recorded for this clone. This sequence joins TRBV30 and TRBJ1-3, with D maybe TRBD1 (6 bases). Germline V lookup: CDR1 GTSNPN, CDR2 SVGIG (reference sequence). The CDR3 sequence is 14 residues long. Trimming removed 5 bases at V and 0 bases at J, with 11 bases between. The CDR3 sequence: CAWSRGGSGNTIYF. The CDR3, as DNA: TGTGCCTGGTCTCGAGGGGGCTCTGGAAACACCATATATTTT.

The chain carries TRBV28 and TRBJ1-1, with D possibly matching TRBD1 (5 bases). The germline CDR1 and CDR2 sequences are MDHEN and SYDVKM. There are 12 residues in the CDR3. The V gene lost 10 bases and the J gene lost 10 bases, with 19 bases spanning the gap. CDR3: CATYQRDGGAFF. DNA of the CDR3: TGTGCCACCTATCAGAGGGATGGGGGAGCTTTCTTT.

The chain uses TRBV15 and TRBJ1-5; 9 nucleotides align to TRBD1. From germline, CDR1 is LNHNV and CDR2 YYDKDF (reference sequence). The CDR3 loop spans 16 amino acids. J was trimmed by 1 base and V by 1 base; bases with no gene match: 2. CDR3 residues: CATSRAGTGSNQPQHF. The CDR3 DNA is TGTGCCACCAGCAGAGCCGGGACAGGGAGCAATCAGCCCCAGCATTTT.

This sequence joins TRBV2 and TRBJ2-5; D could derive from TRBD1 or TRBD2 (6 bases each). CDR1 SNHLY and CDR2 FYNNEI come from the germline V gene. CDR3 length: 14 residues. The germline V and J ends were trimmed by 6 bases and 5 bases, with 16 bases remaining between them. The CDR3 loop reads CASRKGGLWETQYF. The DNA of the CDR3 is TGTGCCAGCAGGAAAGGGGGGCTTTGGGAGACCCAGTACTTC. Full variable domain (remainder filled in from reference TRBV2 and TRBJ2-5): EPEVTQTPSHQVTQMGQEVILRCVPISNHLYFYWYRQILGQKVEFLVSFYNNEISEKSEIFDDQFSVERPDGSNFTLKIRSTKLEDSAMYFCASRKGGLWETQYFGPGTRLLVL.

This clone was observed a few times. The CDR3 sequence is CASRGQGGFAEAFF. The DNA for the CDR3 is TGCGCCAGCCGGGGACAGGGGGGTTTTGCTGAAGCTTTCTTT. This sequence joins TRBV5-1 and TRBJ1-1, with 11 bases identical to TRBD1. With 7 bases clipped from V and 6 bases from J, the junction kept 8 bases outside the gene matches. Germline V gene data show CDR1 as SGHRS and CDR2 as YFSETQ. The CDR3 covers 14 residues.

The chain combines TRBV9 with TRBJ1-3, with 7 bases lining up with TRBD1. The germline V gene encodes CDR1 SGDLS and CDR2 YYNGEE. Germline trimming cut 4 bases from V and 0 bases from J; bases unmatched to any gene: 10. This CDR3 region has 17 residues. As DNA, the CDR3 is TGTGCCAGCAGCCCCAGGGACAGACAGAGCTCTGGAAACACCATATATTTT. As protein: CASSPRDRQSSGNTIYF.

The chain is built from TRBV28 and TRBJ1-6; TRBD1 is a possible D gene (6 bases). V shed 0 bases and J shed 7 bases, with 13 bases lying between them. The CDR3 totals 16 residues. Germline loops: CDR1 MDHEN, CDR2 SYDVKM. The CDR3 coding sequence is TGTGCCAGCAGTTTATGGGGGGGGGCTTTCAATTCACCCCTCCACTTT. Residues: CASSLWGGAFNSPLHF.

The chain joins TRBV6-5 to TRBJ2-6; D gene uncertain. Trimming pared 8 bases from V and 0 bases from J, leaving 5 bases between. CDR1 and CDR2 from the germline V gene are MNHEY and SVGAGI. This CDR3 has 13 residues. CDR3 sequence (DNA): TGTGCCAGCCGCAGCTCTGGGGCCAACGTCCTGACTTTC. This sequence encodes CASRSSGANVLTF.

This clone was picked up a small number of times. J is TRBJ1-4 and V is TRBV19, with D possibly TRBD1 on 6 matching bases. V was trimmed by 2 bases and J by 3 bases, leaving 10 bases between them. The CDR3 covers 15 residues. Germline CDR1 reads LNHDA; CDR2 reads SQIVND (reference sequence). The CDR3 reads CASSILAGANEKLFF. CDR3 nucleotides: TGTGCCAGTAGTATACTAGCAGGGGCTAATGAAAAACTGTTTTTT.

This CDR3 is CASRSRGRTMNNEQFF. DNA for the CDR3: TGTGCCAGCAGATCCAGGGGGAGAACTATGAACAATGAGCAGTTCTTC. The gene calls are TRBV7-9 and TRBJ2-1; TRBD1 matches 7 bases. CDR3 length: 16 residues. Germline trimming cut 6 bases from V and 5 bases from J; bases unmatched to any gene: 13. CDR1 is SEHNR and CDR2 is FQNEAQ in the germline V gene (reference sequence). The whole variable domain, filled in from reference TRBV7-9 and TRBJ2-1, reads DTGVSQNPRHKITKRGQNVTFRCDPISEHNRLYWYRQTLGQGPEFLTYFQNEAQLEKSRLLSDRFSAERPKGSFSTLEIQRTEQGDSAMYLCASRSRGRTMNNEQFFGPGTRLTVL.

The rearrangement joins TRBV30 to TRBJ2-3; 9 nucleotides line up with TRBD1. V was clipped by 2 bases and J by 3 bases; unmatched bases: 6. The CDR3 runs 15 residues. Germline V lookup: CDR1 GTSNPN, CDR2 SVGIG (reference sequence). The CDR3 DNA sequence: TGTGCCTGGAGTCAAGAGGGACAGGGAACAGATACGCAGTATTTT. Translation: CAWSQEGQGTDTQYF.

The chain combines TRBV5-4 with TRBJ1-1, with D perhaps TRBD1 (6 bases). Per germline, CDR1 SGHNT and CDR2 YYREEE (reference sequence). Trimming left V 3 bases short and J 7 bases short, with 19 bases between. CDR3 length: 15 residues. CDR3 protein: CASSSSMGAGNEAFF. In DNA, the CDR3 is TGTGCCAGCAGCTCCAGTATGGGGGCCGGAAATGAAGCTTTCTTT.

The V and J genes are TRBV27 and TRBJ1-4; TRBD1 matches 9 bases. The CDR3 runs to 15 residues. Germline V gene lookup returns CDR1 MNHEY and CDR2 SMNVEV (reference sequence). With 0 bases clipped from V and 8 bases from J, the junction kept 4 bases outside the gene matches. CDR3 nucleotides: TGTGCCAGCAGTTTATCCGGGACAGGGATGGAAAAACTGTTTTTT. Its translation is CASSLSGTGMEKLFF.

This chain uses TRBV6-5 with TRBJ1-1; D remains ambiguous. CDR1 MNHEY and CDR2 SVGAGI come from the germline V gene. The CDR3 is 14 amino acids. V was pared by 4 bases and J by 6 bases, with 15 bases between. The CDR3 region has the DNA TGTGCCAGCAGTTCCCGGGCGAGAGGTGCTGAAGCTTTCTTT. Its protein is CASSSRARGAEAFF.

This clone was counted only a few times. The chain combines TRBV3-1 (or the pseudogene TRBV3-2) with TRBJ1-2; 7 bases match TRBD1. The ends lost 4 bases at V and 2 bases at J; junction bases unmatched: 10. The CDR3 has 16 residues. Germline loops: CDR1 LGHDT, CDR2 YNNKEL (reference sequence). The CDR3 DNA follows: TGTGCCAGCAGCCTGAAAGGGGGACAGACAAACTATGGCTACACCTTC. Protein product: CASSLKGGQTNYGYTF.

V is TRBV18 and J is TRBJ1-2; D is ambiguous. CDR1 is KGHSH, CDR2 LQKENI, per germline. The CDR3 spans 12 residues. V was cut by 2 bases and J by 8 bases, with 9 bases left in between. The CDR3 region has the DNA TGTGCCAGCTCACCAATCCAGGAGGGCTACACCTTC. Amino acid sequence: CASSPIQEGYTF.

This chain joins TRBV6-6 and TRBJ2-3; no clear D gene. Trimming removed 0 bases at V and 2 bases at J, with 9 bases between. Per germline, CDR1 MNHNY and CDR2 SVGAGI (reference sequence). The CDR3 contains 15 residues. The CDR3: CASSYSTAFTDTQYF. The DNA of the CDR3 is TGTGCCAGCAGTTACTCTACGGCTTTCACAGATACGCAGTATTTT.

This clone occurred a few times. The chain links TRBV6-5 to TRBJ2-7; 8 bases are a match to TRBD2. The ends lost 2 bases at V and 2 bases at J; junction bases unmatched: 8. Germline lookup yields CDR1 MNHEY and CDR2 SVGAGI. This CDR3 comprises 16 residues. For the CDR3, the DNA is TGTGCCAGCAGTTACGCCGGGGCGGGAGGAACCTACGAGCAGTACTTC. It encodes CASSYAGAGGTYEQYF.

The chain links TRBV28 to TRBJ1-3; 7 bases fit TRBD1. From germline, CDR1 is MDHEN and CDR2 SYDVKM. V was pared by 6 bases and J by 1 base, with 12 bases of the junction left unmatched. CDR3 length equals 17 residues. The CDR3 is CASRNYRGRESGNTIYF. CDR3 bases: TGTGCCAGCAGGAATTACAGGGGACGCGAGTCTGGAAACACCATATATTTT.